The rows below give T cell receptor beta chains drawn from one sample of a study of T cell changes during pregnancy in multiple sclerosis. Here immunoSEQ multiplex PCR was the method, and the copy in TCRdb shows in-frame clones only, minus some. The table records over 70,000 clones, approximately 90% of them present only once. Sequenced here: peripheral blood, sampled in the first trimester of pregnancy. The receptors come from a female donor in good health, enrolled as a control in a pregnancy study. CDR3s include the opening cysteine and the closing phenylalanine or tryptophan.

v_call: TRBV2; j_call: TRBJ1-4; cdr3_aa: CASTRGRTNEKLFF
v_call: TRBV20-1; j_call: TRBJ1-2; cdr3_aa: CSPLLEYGYTF
v_call: TRBV7-6; j_call: TRBJ1-1; cdr3_aa: CASSLGQGAVNTEAFF
v_call: TRBV15; j_call: TRBJ1-2; cdr3_aa: CATSSRDKPGYTF
v_call: TRBV27; j_call: TRBJ2-5; cdr3_aa: CASRRGQETQYF
v_call: TRBV5-6; j_call: TRBJ1-2; cdr3_aa: CASSVTGTVFYGYTF
v_call: TRBV4-3; j_call: TRBJ1-1; cdr3_aa: CASSRKQGLVTEAFF
v_call: TRBV29-1; j_call: TRBJ1-2; cdr3_aa: CSVASRGGGYTF
v_call: TRBV29-1; j_call: TRBJ2-7; cdr3_aa: CSVNREGYEQYF
v_call: TRBV7-6; j_call: TRBJ2-5; cdr3_aa: CASSGGGAGETQYF
v_call: TRBV18; j_call: TRBJ1-3; cdr3_aa: CASSPGPSNSGNTIYF
v_call: TRBV28; j_call: TRBJ1-2; cdr3_aa: CASHREYGYTF
v_call: TRBV15; j_call: TRBJ2-6; cdr3_aa: CATSKGPLQGTGANVLTF
v_call: TRBV4-3; j_call: TRBJ2-2; cdr3_aa: CASSQAGGNTGELFF
v_call: TRBV7-2; j_call: TRBJ1-1; cdr3_aa: CASSLSGQGRGAFF
v_call: TRBV7-3; j_call: TRBJ2-3; cdr3_aa: CASSPSGGRETQYF
v_call: TRBV5-5; j_call: TRBJ2-1; cdr3_aa: CASSNRGLSYNEQFF
v_call: TRBV9; j_call: TRBJ1-1; cdr3_aa: CASSPTDRKNTEAFF
v_call: TRBV2; j_call: TRBJ2-2; cdr3_aa: CASKARGSSGELFF
v_call: TRBV7-2; j_call: TRBJ1-4; cdr3_aa: CASSFSTGGGEKLFF
v_call: TRBV19; j_call: TRBJ1-2; cdr3_aa: CASSIRRQTGNGYTF
v_call: TRBV4-3; j_call: TRBJ1-5; cdr3_aa: CASSRRTGPHLNQPQHF
v_call: TRBV9; j_call: TRBJ1-1; cdr3_aa: CASSVEGTKNTEAFF
v_call: TRBV19; j_call: TRBJ2-1; cdr3_aa: CASSRLGTSRGIYNEQFF
v_call: TRBV19; j_call: TRBJ1-2; cdr3_aa: CASSIVIGTVLGYTF
v_call: TRBV7-6; j_call: TRBJ1-1; cdr3_aa: CASSSGEAEAFF
v_call: TRBV9; j_call: TRBJ2-3; cdr3_aa: CASSVGEDTQYF
v_call: TRBV10-3; j_call: TRBJ2-1; cdr3_aa: CAISESTSGGANEQFF
v_call: TRBV6-4; j_call: TRBJ2-1; cdr3_aa: CASSDTSDNEQFF
v_call: TRBV19; j_call: TRBJ1-2; cdr3_aa: CASSAEAFNYGYTF
v_call: TRBV6-1; j_call: TRBJ2-1; cdr3_aa: CASSGTRRSSYNEQFF
v_call: TRBV6-5; j_call: TRBJ2-4; cdr3_aa: CASSYSTSGKNIQYF
v_call: TRBV7-2; j_call: TRBJ2-7; cdr3_aa: CASSLEVGRAYEQYF
v_call: TRBV15; j_call: TRBJ2-2; cdr3_aa: CATSSEDRGRPGELFF
v_call: TRBV10-3; j_call: TRBJ2-7; cdr3_aa: CAISENRGLAEQYF
v_call: TRBV5-5; j_call: TRBJ1-1; cdr3_aa: CASTPSEVTGVGDPEAFF
v_call: TRBV4-3; j_call: TRBJ2-7; cdr3_aa: CASSQGSAGAYEQYF
v_call: TRBV5-1; j_call: TRBJ1-4; cdr3_aa: CASSLSSSQGEKLFF